This T cell receptor beta chain was profiled in a study of T cell responses to AZD1222 COVID-19 vaccine. The overall study: The analysis combined second doses at about 4 or about 12 weeks.

This CDR3 comprises 14 residues. V was clipped by 0 bases and J by 5 bases, with 9 bases between them. CDR1 and CDR2 from the germline V gene are SGHDT and YYEEEE. Concerning this clone: The antigen remains undetermined.

The method was immunoSEQ multiplex PCR; TCRdb's version includes in-frame clones alone and lacks a portion of them. The sample carries over 120,000 clones, 93% recorded once. Study-wide results and caveats: Once two AZD1222 doses were given, Spike-specific TCR breadth and depth went up. The repertoires were collected only after the peak T cell response. Among vaccine-associated CD4 TCRs, coverage spanned spike, with dominance at 160-218 and 743-854.

The sample was peripheral blood, taken on day 0 of AZD1222 vaccination. The genes are TRBV5-6 and TRBJ2-1; possible D gene TRBD2, 6 bases. The source of this sequence is an adult in good health. The CDR3 coding sequence is TGTGCCAGCAGCTTGGAGCTAGCGAACAATGAGCAGTTCTTC. Residues: CASSLELANNEQFF.